The clone carrying this T cell receptor (beta chain) was found a few times. The sample originates from a study of OX40 agonist ivuxolimab in advanced cancers. Study context: Anti-PD-1, anti-PD-L1 or anti-CTLA-4 therapy given earlier was allowed, and approximately 43% had some.

TCRdb keeps only in-frame clones here, not all; method: immunoSEQ multiplex PCR. In the table there are fewer than 25,000 clones, roughly 68% of which are singletons. This material consisted of CD4+ or CD8+ T cells sorted from blood, taken in a trial of the OX40 agonist ivuxolimab. This receptor was obtained from an adult with an advanced solid tumor such as melanoma, head and neck, liver or kidney cancer.

CDR3 protein: CASSQGVAGGNEQYF. The CDR3, as DNA: TGCGCCAGCAGCCAAGGGGTTGCGGGGGGGAACGAGCAGTACTTC. V gene TRBV4-3 combines with J gene TRBJ2-7; 9 bases agree with TRBD2. Germline values: CDR1 LGHNA, CDR2 YSLEER. This CDR3 spans 15 amino acids. The ends lost 1 base at V and 5 bases at J; junction bases unmatched: 6.